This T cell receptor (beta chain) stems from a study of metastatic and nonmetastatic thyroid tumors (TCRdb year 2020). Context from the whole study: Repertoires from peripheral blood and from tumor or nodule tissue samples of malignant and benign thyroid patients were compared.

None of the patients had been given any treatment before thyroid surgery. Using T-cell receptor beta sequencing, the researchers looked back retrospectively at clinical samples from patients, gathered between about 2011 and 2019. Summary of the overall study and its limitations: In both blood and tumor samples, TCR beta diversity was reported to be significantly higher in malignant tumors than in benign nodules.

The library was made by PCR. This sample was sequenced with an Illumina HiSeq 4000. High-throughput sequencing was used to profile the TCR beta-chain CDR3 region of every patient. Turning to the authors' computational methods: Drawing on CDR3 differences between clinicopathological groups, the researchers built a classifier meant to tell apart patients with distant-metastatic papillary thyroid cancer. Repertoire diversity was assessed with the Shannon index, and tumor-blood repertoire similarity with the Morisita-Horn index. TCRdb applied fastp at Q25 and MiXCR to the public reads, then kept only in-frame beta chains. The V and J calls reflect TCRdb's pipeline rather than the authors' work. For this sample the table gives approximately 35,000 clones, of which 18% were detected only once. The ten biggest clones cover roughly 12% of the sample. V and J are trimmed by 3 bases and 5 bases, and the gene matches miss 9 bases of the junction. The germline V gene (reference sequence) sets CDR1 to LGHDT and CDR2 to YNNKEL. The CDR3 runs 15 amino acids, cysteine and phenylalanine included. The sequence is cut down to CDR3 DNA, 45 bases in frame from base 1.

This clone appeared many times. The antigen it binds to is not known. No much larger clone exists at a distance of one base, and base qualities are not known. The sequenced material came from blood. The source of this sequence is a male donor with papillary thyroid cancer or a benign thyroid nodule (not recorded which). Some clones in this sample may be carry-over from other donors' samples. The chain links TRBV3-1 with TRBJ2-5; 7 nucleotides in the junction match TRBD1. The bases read TGTGCCAGCAGCCAGCCGTACAGGGGTCCCGAGACCCAGTACTTC. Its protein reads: CASSQPYRGPETQYF.